Listed below are T cell receptor beta chains from one sample, sequenced in a study of shared clonotypes between healthy human individuals. Profiling relied on immunoSEQ multiplex PCR, and the TCRdb table lists in-frame clones only, not all of them. The table records about 79,000 clones, 50% to 70% of them present only once. The specimen sequenced was memory CD8+ T cells sorted from blood. The source of these receptors is a man aged 25-45 years in good health. The CDR3 runs from the conserved cysteine through the conserved F or W. D genes are given only for firm matches. Size is omitted from some rows. Given values are once, few, many or a class for expanded clones.

V,D,J,size,DNA,CDR3
TRBV6-1,.,TRBJ2-7,few,TGTGCCAGCAGCGAATGGCGGGTCACCTACGAGCAGTACTTC,CASSEWRVTYEQYF
TRBV11-2,TRBD1,TRBJ2-2,once,TGTGCCAGCAGCCTCGGGACAGCTGTCGGGGAGCTGTTTTTT,CASSLGTAVGELFF
TRBV6-5,.,TRBJ2-1,.,TGTGCCAGCAGTTCCCGGGGGCCCCTGTGGAATGAGCAGTTCTTC,CASSSRGPLWNEQFF
TRBV2,.,TRBJ2-7,many,TGTGCCAGCAGTGAATCGAATTACGGCGAGCAGTACTTC,CASSESNYGEQYF
TRBV12-2,.,TRBJ2-2,.,TGTGCAAGTCGCTTAGGCTCTAGCGGGAGAGGTCGTAGCGGGGAGCTGTTTTTT,CASRLGSSGRGRSGELFF
TRBV25-1,TRBD2,TRBJ2-1,.,TGTGCCAGCAGTGAACCTAGCGGGACAGAAAGCTCCTACAATGAGCAGTTCTTC,CASSEPSGTESSYNEQFF
TRBV27,.,TRBJ1-2,.,TGTGCCAGCAGTTTATTTCTGGGCCAGGACTACACCTTC,CASSLFLGQDYTF
TRBV6-5,.,TRBJ2-2,.,TGTGCCAGCAGTTACTTCACAGGGGGGGACACCGGGGAGCTGTTTTTT,CASSYFTGGDTGELFF
TRBV18,TRBD1,TRBJ1-5,few,TGTGCCAGCTCACTCGGGACAGGGTCGAATCAGCCCCAGCATTTT,CASSLGTGSNQPQHF
TRBV4-1,.,TRBJ2-7,.,TGCGCCAGCAGCTCGCGAGCTATTAGCTCCTACGAGCAGTACTTC,CASSSRAISSYEQYF